These 20 T cell receptor beta chains were sequenced from one sample in a study of T cell repertoires in cytomegalovirus infection. TCRdb re-derived calls from the reads in MiXCR, one entry per CDR3 protein. The sample lists under 800,000 distinct CDR3 sequences, approximately 25% occurring once. Sequenced input: CD8+ T cells from PBMCs. These TCRs come from a human donor in good health (CMV status not recorded). Some clones in this sample may be carry-over from other donors' samples.

In its sample, this clonotype was seen a few times. J is TRBJ2-7 and V is TRBV4-2, with TRBD1 matching over 7 bases. The CDR3 is made up of 15 amino acids. Germline CDR1 and CDR2: LGHNA and YNFKEQ. V lost 0 bases, J lost 4 bases, and 6 bases stayed unmatched. CDR3: CASSQELGQLYEQYF. Written as DNA, the CDR3 is TGTGCCAGCAGCCAAGAGTTGGGACAGCTATACGAGCAGTACTTC.

Only one count was recorded for this clonotype. V is TRBV2 and J is TRBJ2-1; D not resolved. CDR3 size: 11 residues. Looked up from germline, CDR1 is SNHLY and CDR2 is FYNNEI. CDR3 DNA: TGTTCTGCTAGGCTCTACAATGAGCAGTTCTTC. Translation gives CSARLYNEQFF.

The rearrangement uses TRBV29-1 and TRBJ2-3; D remains ambiguous. Germline V lookup: CDR1 SQVTM, CDR2 ANQGSEA. This CDR3 region has 14 residues. V lost 5 bases to trimming and J lost 4 bases, with 16 bases between them. The CDR3 sequence: CSVTSGDGSDTQYF. CDR3 bases: TGCAGCGTTACCTCAGGTGATGGGTCAGATACGCAGTATTTT.

The CDR3, as DNA: TGCAGCGTTGAAGATCGGAACAGAATTGGGGGCTATGGCTACACCTTC. Translated: CSVEDRNRIGGYGYTF. The rearrangement links TRBV29-1 to TRBJ1-2, with a possible D match to TRBD1 (5 bases). The germline gives CDR1 SQVTM, CDR2 ANQGSEA. Deletions cut 0 bases from V and 4 bases from J, with 18 bases between. The CDR3 loop spans 16 amino acids. Full variable domain (missing parts from reference TRBV29-1 and TRBJ1-2): SAVISQKPSRDICQRGTSLTIQCQVDSQVTMMFWYRQQPGQSLTLIATANQGSEATYESGFVIDKFPISRPNLTFSTLTVSNMSPEDSSIYLCSVEDRNRIGGYGYTFGSGTRLTVV.

CDR3 amino acids: CAISETGSTYEQYF. The CDR3 nucleotides are TGTGCCATCAGTGAGACAGGGTCCACCTACGAGCAGTACTTC. The J gene is TRBJ2-7, the V gene TRBV10-3; D perhaps matches TRBD1 (6 bases). Germline CDR1 reads ENHRY; CDR2 reads SYGVKD. This CDR3 has 14 residues. The germline V and J ends were trimmed by 2 bases and 2 bases, with 10 bases remaining between them.

This clonotype occurred many times. The chain recombines TRBV7-6 with TRBJ2-7; a weak D match, TRBD2 (5 bases). Germline V lookup: CDR1 SGHVS, CDR2 FNYEAQ. V gave up 1 base and J gave up 0 bases, with 13 bases separating them. This CDR3 is built from 16 residues. CDR3 nucleotide sequence: TGTGCCAGCAGCTTAGAAATAATAGGGAGCTCCTACGAGCAGTACTTC. This encodes CASSLEIIGSSYEQYF. The full variable domain, its missing parts supplied by reference TRBV7-6 and TRBJ2-7, is GAGVSQSPRYKVTKRGQDVALRCDPISGHVSLYWYRQALGQGPEFLTYFNYEAQQDKSGLPNDRFSAERPEGSISTLTIQRTEQRDSAMYRCASSLEIIGSSYEQYFGPGTRLTVT.

This clonotype showed up many times. V gene TRBV6-5 combines with J gene TRBJ2-5; no clear D gene. The CDR3 length is 15 residues. V was pared by 2 bases and J by 2 bases, with 12 bases between. Germline V gene lookup returns CDR1 MNHEY and CDR2 SVGAGI. For the CDR3, the DNA is TGTGCCAGCAGTTACGTGTACGCCCGGCAAGAGACCCAGTACTTC. This sequence encodes CASSYVYARQETQYF.

This clonotype appeared a few times. V usage is TRBV6-2 or TRBV6-3 and J usage is TRBJ2-2; D is undetermined. The CDR3 is 13 amino acids. Germline V gives CDR1 MNHEY, CDR2 SVGEGT. CDR3 DNA sequence: TGTGTCACATCGTGGGCGAACACCGGGGAGCTGTTTTTT. As protein: CVTSWANTGELFF.

The V and J genes are TRBV5-1 and TRBJ2-7; unclear D gene. V was cut by 0 bases and J by 7 bases, with 8 bases left in between. This CDR3 is 12 amino acids long. Germline assignment: CDR1 SGHRS and CDR2 YFSETQ. The DNA of the CDR3 is TGCGCCAGCAGCTTGGTCCCCCTGGAGCAGTACTTC. Encoded protein: CASSLVPLEQYF.

The chain has TRBV6-2 or TRBV6-3 and TRBJ1-5, with 7 nucleotides matching TRBD1. The CDR3 runs 15 residues. Germline loops: CDR1 MNHEY, CDR2 SVGEGT. With V trimmed by 6 bases and J by 2 bases, 7 bases remained unmatched. CDR3 DNA sequence: TGTGCCAGCAGATCGGGACAGTCGGGCAATCAGCCCCAGCATTTT. This translates into CASRSGQSGNQPQHF.

This chain links TRBV3-1 with TRBJ2-5, with TRBD1 as a possible D gene (6 bases). The CDR3 length is 15 residues. V was clipped by 1 base and J by 4 bases, with 13 bases between them. Germline V CDR1 and CDR2: LGHDT, YNNKEL (reference sequence). The CDR3 here is CASSQARKGGETQYF. The CDR3 nucleotides read TGTGCCAGCAGCCAAGCCAGGAAAGGGGGAGAGACCCAGTACTTC.

The V call is TRBV27, the J call TRBJ2-4; no definite D call. V gave up 6 bases and J gave up 0 bases, with 9 bases separating them. The CDR3 has 14 amino acids. Germline V gene lookup returns CDR1 MNHEY and CDR2 SMNVEV (reference sequence). The CDR3 nucleotides read TGTGCCAGCAGAGAAGGGATAGCCAAAAACATTCAGTACTTC. This encodes CASREGIAKNIQYF.

This clonotype showed up just a few times. CDR3 coding DNA: TGCAGTGCCTTGGGACAGTCTCCCTACGAGCAGTACGTC. This encodes CSALGQSPYEQYV. The chain couples TRBV20-1 to TRBJ2-7, with 7 bases fitting TRBD1. Per germline, CDR1 DFQATT and CDR2 SNEGSKA (reference sequence). This CDR3 region has 13 residues. J lost 2 bases, V lost 6 bases, and 7 bases had no gene match.

This clonotype was found many times. The genes are TRBV2 and TRBJ2-5; 8 nucleotides match TRBD1. This CDR3 is built from 14 residues. V lost 6 bases and J lost 1; bases outside the gene matches: 4. Germline-derived CDR1 and CDR2 are SNHLY and FYNNEI. CDR3 amino acids: CASSEDRVQETQYF. DNA of the CDR3: TGTGCCAGCAGCGAGGACAGGGTCCAAGAGACCCAGTACTTC.

This clonotype has just a few counts. CDR3 bases: TGTGCCAGCAGTTTATGGGGGGACAGGAACACTGAAGCTTTCTTT. Translated, it gives CASSLWGDRNTEAFF. V usage is TRBV28 and J usage is TRBJ1-1; 7 bases match TRBD1. V lost 0 bases to trimming and J lost 1 base; unmatched junction nucleotides: 2. There are 15 residues in the CDR3. CDR1 is MDHEN and CDR2 is SYDVKM in the germline V gene.

CDR3 loop: CASTWVRNQPQHF. CDR3 coding DNA: TGTGCCAGTACATGGGTGCGCAATCAGCCCCAGCATTTT. V is TRBV28 and J is TRBJ1-5, with no clear D. Germline CDR1 and CDR2: MDHEN and SYDVKM. The CDR3 covers 13 residues. The V end was cut by 9 bases, the J end by 2 bases, with 11 bases between.

This clonotype has more than one count but fewer than ten. The chain joins TRBV14 to TRBJ1-2; possible D gene TRBD1, 6 bases. The CDR3 runs to 15 residues. V was pared by 0 bases and J by 8 bases, with 16 bases between. In germline, CDR1 is SGHDN, CDR2 FVKESK. The CDR3: CASSQESGGQLGYTF. CDR3 bases: TGTGCCAGCAGCCAAGAATCGGGAGGACAGCTGGGCTACACCTTC.

The J gene is TRBJ2-5, the V gene TRBV29-1; no clear D. This CDR3 is 12 amino acids long. Trimming shortened V by 3 bases and J by 2 bases, and 7 bases separated the two germline ends. CDR1 SQVTM and CDR2 ANQGSEA come from the germline V gene. In DNA, the CDR3 is TGCAGCGTTGATTACCAGCAAGAGACCCAGTACTTC. This encodes CSVDYQQETQYF.

The CDR3 nucleotides are TGTGCCAGCTCACCAATTGGGACAGGGACCAATGAGCAGTTCTTC. Translating it yields CASSPIGTGTNEQFF. The chain joins TRBV18 to TRBJ2-1; 9 bases map to TRBD1. CDR3 length: 15 amino acids. The germline gives CDR1 KGHSH, CDR2 LQKENI. Trimming removed 2 bases from V and 6 bases from J; junction bases left unmatched: 5.

This clonotype was seen a handful of times. This chain connects TRBV7-9 to TRBJ1-1; 9 bases align to TRBD1. Germline values: CDR1 SEHNR, CDR2 FQNEAQ (reference sequence). The length of the CDR3 is 15 residues. With 10 bases clipped from V and 0 bases from J, the junction kept 9 bases outside the gene matches. The CDR3 bases are TGTGCCATCCTGAAGCGGACAGGGGTGAACACTGAAGCTTTCTTT. Residues: CAILKRTGVNTEAFF.